Below are 5 T cell receptor beta chains sequenced from a single sample in a study of cytomegalovirus exposure and HLA in healthy donors. PCR primers comprised 60 Vbeta and 13 Jbeta primers. The method was immunoSEQ multiplex PCR; TCRdb's version includes in-frame clones alone and lacks a portion of them. The data contain roughly 190,000 clones, about 80% of them singletons. The sequencing sample was made of PBMCs. These receptors originate from a woman in her 50s in good health and CMV-seronegative.

J is TRBJ2-7 and V is TRBV7-2, with D possibly matching TRBD2 (6 bases). The CDR3 totals 17 residues. V gave up 4 bases and J gave up 0 bases, with 19 bases separating them. Germline-derived CDR1 and CDR2 are SGHTA and FQGNSA. The CDR3 DNA reads as TGTGCCAGCAGCTCCCACGGAGGGACGTCGGGCTCCTACGAGCAGTACTTC. Translation: CASSSHGGTSGSYEQYF.

This clone occurred once. The rearrangement links TRBV15 to TRBJ2-5; TRBD1 agrees at 8 bases. The trim removed 1 base at V and 5 bases at J, leaving 3 bases unmatched. Germline V gene lookup returns CDR1 LNHNV and CDR2 YYDKDF (reference sequence). CDR3 length: 14 residues. CDR3 sequence (DNA): TGTGCCACCAGCAGAGGACAGGGGTTGGAGACCCAGTACTTC. Protein: CATSRGQGLETQYF.

This chain uses TRBV7-7 with TRBJ2-2, with a tentative D call TRBD2 (5 bases). CDR1 and CDR2 from the germline V gene are SSHAT and FNYEAQ (reference sequence). Trimming cost V 2 bases and J 6 bases, with 10 bases left between them. The CDR3 spans 14 residues. CDR3 region: CASSLSGGPGELFF. In DNA form, the CDR3 reads TGTGCCAGCAGCTTAAGCGGCGGCCCCGGGGAGCTGTTTTTT.

The chain carries TRBV7-2 and TRBJ2-5; TRBD1 agrees at 9 bases. V gave up 1 base and J gave up 0 bases; unmatched junction bases: 12. CDR3 size: 19 residues. Germline V CDR1 and CDR2: SGHTA, FQGNSA. The CDR3 region is CASSLEGQGISLYQETQYF. The CDR3 DNA reads as TGTGCCAGCAGCTTAGAGGGACAGGGAATTTCTCTGTACCAAGAGACCCAGTACTTC.

This clone was observed a single time. The chain combines TRBV27 with TRBJ1-6; D perhaps matches TRBD1 (5 bases). The CDR3 is made up of 17 amino acids. The V end lost 0 bases, the J end lost 7 bases, and 16 bases lay between the germline ends. Germline values: CDR1 MNHEY, CDR2 SMNVEV (reference sequence). The CDR3 DNA reads as TGTGCCAGCAGTTTATCGGGGCCGGGTTTAATGAATTCACCCCTCCACTTT. As protein: CASSLSGPGLMNSPLHF.